This TCR beta chain is from a study of T cell responses to AZD1222 COVID-19 vaccine. Study-wide results and limits: None of the repertoires were sampled until the peak T cell response had passed. Two AZD1222 administrations were followed by greater Spike-specific TCR breadth and depth. Donors were mostly white British, more females; clonal diversity possibly underestimated. Reportedly, nearly half the spike-specific TCRs target unmutated variant regions.

Concerning this clone itself: Its antigen is as yet unknown.

The germline V gene encodes CDR1 LGHNA and CDR2 YSLEER. Trimming took off 4 bases at V and 2 bases at J, with 12 bases between the two ends. CDR3 length: 14 residues. Here immunoSEQ multiplex PCR was the method, and the copy in TCRdb shows in-frame clones only, minus some. The sample has around 120,000 clones, 88% seen once. The TCR originated in an adult who received the AZD1222 COVID-19 vaccine. The source was peripheral blood, collected 28 days after the second AZD1222 dose. The chain combines TRBV4-3 with TRBJ2-7; D gene uncertain. CDR3 residues: CASSRAIGTYEQYF. The CDR3 region has the DNA TGCGCCAGCAGCCGAGCTATTGGAACCTACGAGCAGTACTTC.